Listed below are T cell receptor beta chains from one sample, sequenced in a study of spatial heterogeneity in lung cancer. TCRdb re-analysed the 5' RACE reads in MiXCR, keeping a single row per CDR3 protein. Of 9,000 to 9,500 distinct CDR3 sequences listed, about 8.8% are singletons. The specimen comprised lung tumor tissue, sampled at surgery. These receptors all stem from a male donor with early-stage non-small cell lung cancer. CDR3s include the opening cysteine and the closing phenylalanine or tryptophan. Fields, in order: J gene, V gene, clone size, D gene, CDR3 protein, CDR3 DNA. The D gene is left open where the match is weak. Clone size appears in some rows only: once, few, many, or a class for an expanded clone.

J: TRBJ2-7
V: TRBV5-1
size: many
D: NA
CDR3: CASSLKIRAVNEQYF
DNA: TGCGCCAGCAGCTTGAAGATTAGGGCGGTGAACGAGCAGTACTTC

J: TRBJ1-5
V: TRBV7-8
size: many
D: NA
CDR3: CASSTTPGEVQPQHF
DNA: TGTGCCAGCAGCACGACGCCAGGTGAGGTTCAGCCCCAGCATTTT

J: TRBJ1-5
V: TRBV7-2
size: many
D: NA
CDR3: CASSLAQDQPQHF
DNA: TGTGCCAGCAGCTTAGCTCAGGACCAGCCCCAGCATTTT

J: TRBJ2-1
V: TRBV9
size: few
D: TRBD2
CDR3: CASGTSGELSYNEQFF
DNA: TGTGCCAGCGGGACTAGCGGGGAACTTTCCTACAATGAGCAGTTCTTC

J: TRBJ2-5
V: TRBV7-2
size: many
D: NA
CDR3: CASSYTGGGFTETQYF
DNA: TGTGCCAGCAGCTATACGGGGGGCGGGTTCACAGAGACCCAGTACTTC

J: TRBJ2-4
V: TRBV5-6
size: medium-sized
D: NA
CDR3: CASSPRTVKNIQYF
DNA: TGTGCCAGCAGCCCAAGGACGGTCAAAAACATTCAGTACTTC

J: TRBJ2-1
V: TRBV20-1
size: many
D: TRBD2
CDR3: CSALRLLAGDYLSYNEQFF
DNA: TGCAGTGCTTTGAGACTACTAGCGGGAGATTACCTTTCCTACAATGAGCAGTTCTTC

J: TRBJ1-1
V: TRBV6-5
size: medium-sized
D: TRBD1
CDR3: CASSYERGRGTEAFF
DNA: TGTGCCAGCAGTTACGAAAGGGGGCGCGGTACTGAAGCTTTCTTT

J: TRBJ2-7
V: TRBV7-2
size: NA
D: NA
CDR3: CASRVTGTANYEQYF
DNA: TGTGCCAGCAGAGTAACCGGGACGGCAAACTACGAGCAGTACTTC

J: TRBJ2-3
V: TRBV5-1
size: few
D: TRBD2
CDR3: CASSLGLAVTDTQYF
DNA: TGCGCCAGCAGCTTGGGACTAGCGGTCACAGATACGCAGTATTTT

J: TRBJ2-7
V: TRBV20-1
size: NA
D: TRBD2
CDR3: CSTTGTSLMGYEQYF
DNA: TGCAGCACTACCGGGACTAGCCTAATGGGTTACGAGCAGTACTTC

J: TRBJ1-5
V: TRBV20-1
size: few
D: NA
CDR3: CSVFGAVGYSNQPQHF
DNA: TGCAGTGTCTTCGGGGCCGTGGGGTATAGCAATCAGCCCCAGCATTTT

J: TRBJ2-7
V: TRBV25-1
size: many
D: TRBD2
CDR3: CASSALAGGSYEQYF
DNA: TGTGCCAGCAGTGCCCTAGCGGGAGGTTCCTACGAGCAGTACTTC

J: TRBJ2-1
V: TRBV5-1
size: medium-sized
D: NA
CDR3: CASSLVSSAVEEQFF
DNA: TGCGCCAGCAGCTTGGTGTCTAGCGCCGTAGAGGAGCAGTTCTTC

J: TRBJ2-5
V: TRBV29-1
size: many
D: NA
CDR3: CSVEPTERGKTQYF
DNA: TGCAGCGTTGAACCCACGGAGAGGGGGAAGACCCAGTACTTC

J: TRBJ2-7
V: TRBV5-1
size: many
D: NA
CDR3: CASSLGGVARYEQYF
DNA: TGCGCCAGCAGCTTGGGGGGTGTCGCGCGCTACGAGCAGTACTTC

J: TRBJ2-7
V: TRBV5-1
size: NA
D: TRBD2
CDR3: CASSWTSGGEQYF
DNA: TGCGCCAGCAGCTGGACTAGCGGGGGCGAGCAGTACTTC

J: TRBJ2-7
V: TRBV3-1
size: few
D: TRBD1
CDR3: CASSPVTGTGSSYEQYF
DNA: TGTGCCAGCAGCCCGGTGACCGGGACAGGGAGCTCCTACGAGCAGTACTTC

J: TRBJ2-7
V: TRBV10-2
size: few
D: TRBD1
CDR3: CASSRDSTYEQYF
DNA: TGCGCCAGCAGTCGGGACAGTACCTACGAGCAGTACTTC